This TCR beta chain came from a study of cytomegalovirus exposure and HLA in healthy donors. The PCR ran on 60 Vbeta and 13 Jbeta primers. Here immunoSEQ multiplex PCR was the method, and the copy in TCRdb shows in-frame clones only, minus some. The sample lists roughly 170,000 clones, just under 85% occurring once. The specimen was PBMCs. This TCR derives from a girl aged 10-17 years in good health and CMV-seropositive.

CDR3 residues: CSVEQGNTIYF. CDR3 coding DNA: TGCAGCGTTGAACAAGGAAACACCATATATTTT. V usage is TRBV29-1 and J usage is TRBJ1-3; D unresolved. V dropped 2 bases and J dropped 4 bases, with 3 bases sitting between them. The CDR3 runs 11 residues. The germline V gene encodes CDR1 SQVTM and CDR2 ANQGSEA.